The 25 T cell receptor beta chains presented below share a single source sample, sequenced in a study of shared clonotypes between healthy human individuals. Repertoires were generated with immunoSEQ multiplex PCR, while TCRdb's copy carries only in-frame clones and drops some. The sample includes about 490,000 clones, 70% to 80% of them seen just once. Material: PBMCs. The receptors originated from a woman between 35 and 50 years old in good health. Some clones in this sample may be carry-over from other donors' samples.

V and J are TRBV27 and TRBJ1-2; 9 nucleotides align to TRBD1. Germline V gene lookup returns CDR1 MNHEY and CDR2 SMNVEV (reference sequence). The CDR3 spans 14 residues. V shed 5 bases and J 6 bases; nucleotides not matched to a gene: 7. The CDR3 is CASSKGTGTHGYTF. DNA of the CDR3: TGTGCCAGCAGTAAAGGGACAGGGACTCATGGCTACACCTTC.

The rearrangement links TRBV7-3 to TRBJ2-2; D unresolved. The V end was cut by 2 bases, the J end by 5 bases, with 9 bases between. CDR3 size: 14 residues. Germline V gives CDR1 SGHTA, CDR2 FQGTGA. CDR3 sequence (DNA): TGTGCCAGCAGCTTATCCGGATCGACCGGGGAGCTGTTTTTT. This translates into CASSLSGSTGELFF.

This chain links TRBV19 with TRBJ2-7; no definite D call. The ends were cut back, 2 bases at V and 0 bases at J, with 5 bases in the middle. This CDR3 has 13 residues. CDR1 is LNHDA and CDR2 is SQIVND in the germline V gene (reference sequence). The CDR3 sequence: CASSISGSYEQYF. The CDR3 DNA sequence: TGTGCCAGTAGTATATCCGGCTCCTACGAGCAGTACTTC.

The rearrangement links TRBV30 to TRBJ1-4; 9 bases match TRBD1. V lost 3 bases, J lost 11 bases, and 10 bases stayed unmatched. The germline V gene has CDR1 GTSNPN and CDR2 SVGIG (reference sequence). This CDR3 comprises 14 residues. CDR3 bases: TGTGCCTGGAGCTCCACAGGGGGCGTCGGGAAACTGTTTTTT. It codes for CAWSSTGGVGKLFF.

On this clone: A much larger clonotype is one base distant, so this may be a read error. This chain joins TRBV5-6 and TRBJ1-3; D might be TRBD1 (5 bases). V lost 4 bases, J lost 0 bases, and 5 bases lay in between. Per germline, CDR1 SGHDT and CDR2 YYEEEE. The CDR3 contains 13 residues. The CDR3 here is CASSRGSGNTIYF. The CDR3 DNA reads TGTGCCAGCAGCAGGGGCTCTGGAAACACCATATATTTT.

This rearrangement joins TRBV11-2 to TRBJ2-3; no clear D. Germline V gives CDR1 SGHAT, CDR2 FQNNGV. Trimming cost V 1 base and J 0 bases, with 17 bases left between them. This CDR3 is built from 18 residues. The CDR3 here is CASSLAGYGTTSTDTQYF. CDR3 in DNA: TGTGCCAGCAGCTTAGCGGGCTACGGAACTACCAGCACAGATACGCAGTATTTT.

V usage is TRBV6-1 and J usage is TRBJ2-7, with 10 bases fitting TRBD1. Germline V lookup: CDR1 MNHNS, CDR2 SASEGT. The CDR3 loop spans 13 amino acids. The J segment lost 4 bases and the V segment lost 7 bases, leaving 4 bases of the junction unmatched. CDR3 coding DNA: TGTGCCAGCACCAGGACAGGGGGATACGAGCAGTACTTC. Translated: CASTRTGGYEQYF.

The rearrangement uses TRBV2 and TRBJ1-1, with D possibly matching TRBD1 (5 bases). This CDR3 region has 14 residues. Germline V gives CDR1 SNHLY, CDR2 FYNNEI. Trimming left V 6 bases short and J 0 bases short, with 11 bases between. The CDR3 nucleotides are TGTGCCAGCAGCGTGATGACAGTGAACACTGAAGCTTTCTTT. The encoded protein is CASSVMTVNTEAFF.

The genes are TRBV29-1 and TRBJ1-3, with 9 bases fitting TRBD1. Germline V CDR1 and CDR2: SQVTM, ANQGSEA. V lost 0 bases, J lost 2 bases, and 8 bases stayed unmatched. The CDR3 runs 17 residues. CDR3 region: CSVEDSHRTGAGNTIYF. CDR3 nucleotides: TGCAGCGTTGAAGATTCCCACCGGACAGGGGCTGGAAACACCATATATTTT. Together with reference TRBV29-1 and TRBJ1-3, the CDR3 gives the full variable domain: SAVISQKPSRDICQRGTSLTIQCQVDSQVTMMFWYRQQPGQSLTLIATANQGSEATYESGFVIDKFPISRPNLTFSTLTVSNMSPEDSSIYLCSVEDSHRTGAGNTIYFGEGSWLTVV.

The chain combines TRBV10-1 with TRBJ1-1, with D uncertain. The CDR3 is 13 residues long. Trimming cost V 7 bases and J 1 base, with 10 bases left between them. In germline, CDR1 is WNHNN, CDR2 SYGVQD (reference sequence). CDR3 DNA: TGCGCCAGCACCCCAGACGGGAACACTGAAGCTTTCTTT. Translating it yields CASTPDGNTEAFF.

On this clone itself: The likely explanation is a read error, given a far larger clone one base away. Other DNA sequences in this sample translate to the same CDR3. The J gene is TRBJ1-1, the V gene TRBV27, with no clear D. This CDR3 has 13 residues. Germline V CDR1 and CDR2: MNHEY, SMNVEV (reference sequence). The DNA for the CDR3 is TGTGCCAGCAGCGAGAGGGAGAACACTGAAGCCTTCTTT. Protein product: CASSERENTEAFF.

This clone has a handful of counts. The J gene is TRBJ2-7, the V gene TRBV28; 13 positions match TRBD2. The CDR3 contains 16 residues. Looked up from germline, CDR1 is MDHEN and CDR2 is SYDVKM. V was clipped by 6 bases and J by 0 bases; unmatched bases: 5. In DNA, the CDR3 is TGTGCCAGCAGACTAGCGGGAGGGCCCAGCTCCTACGAGCAGTACTTC. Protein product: CASRLAGGPSSYEQYF.

Here the CDR3 reads CASSLGGQETQYF. Written as DNA, the CDR3 is TGTGCCAGCAGCTTAGGGGGACAGGAGACCCAGTACTTC. The J gene is TRBJ2-5, the V gene TRBV11-3, with TRBD1 identical over 7 bases. The CDR3 sequence is 13 residues long. Germline CDR1 reads SGHNT; CDR2 reads YENEEA. Trimming removed 1 base from V and 5 bases from J; junction bases left unmatched: 1.

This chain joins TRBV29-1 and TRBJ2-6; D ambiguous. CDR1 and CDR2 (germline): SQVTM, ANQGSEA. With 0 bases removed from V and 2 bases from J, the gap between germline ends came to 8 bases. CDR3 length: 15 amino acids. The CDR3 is CSVEDTVTGANVLTF. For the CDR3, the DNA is TGCAGCGTTGAAGACACAGTGACTGGGGCCAACGTCCTGACTTTC.

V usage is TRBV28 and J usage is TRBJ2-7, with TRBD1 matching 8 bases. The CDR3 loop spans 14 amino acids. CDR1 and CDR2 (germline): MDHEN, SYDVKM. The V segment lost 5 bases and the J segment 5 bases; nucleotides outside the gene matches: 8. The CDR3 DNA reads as TGTGCCAGCAGTCCCAGCCGACAGGGGAACGAGCAGTACTTC. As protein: CASSPSRQGNEQYF.

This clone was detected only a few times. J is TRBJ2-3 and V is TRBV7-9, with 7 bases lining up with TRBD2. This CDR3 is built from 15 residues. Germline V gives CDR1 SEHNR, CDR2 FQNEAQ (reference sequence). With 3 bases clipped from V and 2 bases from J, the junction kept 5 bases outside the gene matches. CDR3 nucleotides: TGTGCCAGCAGCTTCCTGGCGGGAGCCACAGATACGCAGTATTTT. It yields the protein CASSFLAGATDTQYF.

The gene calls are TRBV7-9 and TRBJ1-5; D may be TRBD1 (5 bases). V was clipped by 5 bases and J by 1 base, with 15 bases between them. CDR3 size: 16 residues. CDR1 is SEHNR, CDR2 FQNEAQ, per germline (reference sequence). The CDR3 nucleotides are TGTGCCAGCAGCCGAACCGGGACGGGAAGCAATCAGCCCCAGCATTTT. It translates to CASSRTGTGSNQPQHF.

The CDR3 is CASSQGFSLNTIYF. Here the CDR3 DNA reads TGTGCCAGCAGCCAGGGTTTTTCTTTGAACACCATATATTTT. The chain joins TRBV7-9 to TRBJ1-3; a weak D match, TRBD1 (5 bases). The CDR3 contains 14 residues. The ends were cut back, 5 bases at V and 7 bases at J, with 15 bases in the middle. CDR1 and CDR2 from the germline V gene are SEHNR and FQNEAQ (reference sequence).

CDR3 sequence reads: CATAPGPEGTEAFF. CDR3 sequence (DNA): TGTGCCACTGCGCCGGGTCCTGAGGGCACTGAAGCTTTCTTT. The chain employs TRBV2 and TRBJ1-1, with D unresolved. The germline V gene has CDR1 SNHLY and CDR2 FYNNEI. The V and J ends lost 10 bases and 4 bases respectively, with 19 bases between them. The CDR3 is 14 amino acids.

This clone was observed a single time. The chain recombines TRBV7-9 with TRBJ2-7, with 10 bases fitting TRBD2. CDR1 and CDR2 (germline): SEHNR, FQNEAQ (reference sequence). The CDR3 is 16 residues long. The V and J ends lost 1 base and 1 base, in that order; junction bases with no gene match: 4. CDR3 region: CASSLVLAGVSYEQYF. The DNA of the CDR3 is TGTGCCAGCAGCTTAGTCCTAGCGGGGGTATCCTACGAGCAGTACTTC.

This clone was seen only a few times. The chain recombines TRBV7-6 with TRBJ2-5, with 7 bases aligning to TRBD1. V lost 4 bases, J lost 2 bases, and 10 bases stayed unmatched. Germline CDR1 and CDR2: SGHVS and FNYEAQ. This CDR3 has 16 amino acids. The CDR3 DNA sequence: TGTGCCAGCAGCTCCCCCCTCCCGGGACAGCAAGAGACCCAGTACTTC. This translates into CASSSPLPGQQETQYF.

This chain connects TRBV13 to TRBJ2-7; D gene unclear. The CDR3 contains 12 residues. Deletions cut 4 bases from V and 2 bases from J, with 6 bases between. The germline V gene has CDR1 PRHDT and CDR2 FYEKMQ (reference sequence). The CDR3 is CASSSLTYEQYF. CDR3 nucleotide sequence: TGTGCCAGCAGCTCGCTTACCTACGAGCAGTACTTC.

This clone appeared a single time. For the CDR3, the DNA is TGTGCCAGCAGCTTGTTTCAGACCTACTCCTACGAGCAGTACTTC. Protein sequence: CASSLFQTYSYEQYF. The chain is built from TRBV5-6 and TRBJ2-7; no clear D gene. The ends were cut back, 1 base at V and 0 bases at J, with 11 bases in the middle. Germline assignment: CDR1 SGHDT and CDR2 YYEEEE. The CDR3 runs to 15 residues.

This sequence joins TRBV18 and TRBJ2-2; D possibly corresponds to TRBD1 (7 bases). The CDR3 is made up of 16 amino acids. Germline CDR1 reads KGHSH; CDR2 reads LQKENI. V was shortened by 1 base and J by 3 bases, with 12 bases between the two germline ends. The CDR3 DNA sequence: TGTGCCAGCTCACCACGGAGGGGGCCGGACACCGGGGAGCTGTTTTTT. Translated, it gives CASSPRRGPDTGELFF.

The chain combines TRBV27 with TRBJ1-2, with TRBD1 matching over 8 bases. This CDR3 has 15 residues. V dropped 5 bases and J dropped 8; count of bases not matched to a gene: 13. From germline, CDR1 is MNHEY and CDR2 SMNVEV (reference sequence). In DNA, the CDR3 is TGTGCCAGCAGTCCAACCCCTCAGGGGGCGCGAGGCTACACCTTC. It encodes CASSPTPQGARGYTF.